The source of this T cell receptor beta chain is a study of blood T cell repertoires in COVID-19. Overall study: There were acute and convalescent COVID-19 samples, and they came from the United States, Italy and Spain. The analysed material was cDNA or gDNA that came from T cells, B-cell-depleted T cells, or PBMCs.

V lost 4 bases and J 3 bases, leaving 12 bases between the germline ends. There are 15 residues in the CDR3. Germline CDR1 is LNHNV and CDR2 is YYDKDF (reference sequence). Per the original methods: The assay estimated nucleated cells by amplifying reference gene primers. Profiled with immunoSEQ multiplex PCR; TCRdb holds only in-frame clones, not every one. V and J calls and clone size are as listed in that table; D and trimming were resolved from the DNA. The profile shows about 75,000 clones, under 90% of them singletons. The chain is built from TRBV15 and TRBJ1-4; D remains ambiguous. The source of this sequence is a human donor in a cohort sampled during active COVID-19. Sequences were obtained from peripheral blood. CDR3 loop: CATSMLSGANEKLFF. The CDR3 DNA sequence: TGTGCCACCAGCATGTTGTCCGGGGCTAATGAAAAACTGTTTTTT.